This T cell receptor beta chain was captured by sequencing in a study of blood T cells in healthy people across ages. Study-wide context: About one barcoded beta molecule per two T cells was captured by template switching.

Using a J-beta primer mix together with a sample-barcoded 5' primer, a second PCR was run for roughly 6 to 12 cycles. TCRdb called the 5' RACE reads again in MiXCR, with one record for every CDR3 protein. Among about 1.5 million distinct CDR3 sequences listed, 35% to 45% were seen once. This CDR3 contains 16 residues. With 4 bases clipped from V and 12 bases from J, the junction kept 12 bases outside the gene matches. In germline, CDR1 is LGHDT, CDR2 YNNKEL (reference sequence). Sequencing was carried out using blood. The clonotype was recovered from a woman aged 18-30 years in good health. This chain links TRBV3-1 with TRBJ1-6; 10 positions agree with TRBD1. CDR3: CASSPPLRDRGLPLHF. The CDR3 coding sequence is TGTGCCAGCAGCCCACCTCTCCGGGACAGGGGTTTACCCCTCCACTTT.